The clone carrying this T cell receptor (beta chain) was picked up a small number of times. Its cognate antigen is unknown. Stated time point: pre-sensitization, week 0. The treatment was: therapeutic diphenylcyclopropenone sensitization with weekly scalp DPC. The CDR3 extends over 12 amino acids. Germline lookup yields CDR1 SEHNR and CDR2 FQNEAQ (reference sequence). Deletions cut 5 bases from V and 7 bases from J, with 9 bases between. The data were taken from a study of human T cells and chemical hapten exposure. Background on the study: Among samples, TCR yields varied mainly because of small differences in pooled library volume. The study, taken as a whole, reports: Donors' alopecia may make their immune response differ from healthy people's.

TCRdb fed the RACE reads into MiXCR, producing one record per CDR3 protein. The sample has 150,000 to 200,000 distinct CDR3 sequences, 25% to 35% seen once. The chain is built from TRBV7-9 and TRBJ1-5, with D possibly being TRBD1 (6 bases). Sequenced material: whole blood, taken in connection with sensitization to the hapten diphenylcyclopropenone (DPC). The receptor comes from a young woman with alopecia areata. Some clones in this sample may be carry-over from other donors' samples. The CDR3 is CASSRDIQPQHF. The CDR3 DNA is TGTGCCAGCAGCAGGGACATCCAGCCCCAGCATTTT. Together with reference TRBV7-9 and TRBJ1-5, the CDR3 gives the full variable domain: DTGVSQNPRHKITKRGQNVTFRCDPISEHNRLYWYRQTLGQGPEFLTYFQNEAQLEKSRLLSDRFSAERPKGSFSTLEIQRTEQGDSAMYLCASSRDIQPQHFGDGTRLSIL.